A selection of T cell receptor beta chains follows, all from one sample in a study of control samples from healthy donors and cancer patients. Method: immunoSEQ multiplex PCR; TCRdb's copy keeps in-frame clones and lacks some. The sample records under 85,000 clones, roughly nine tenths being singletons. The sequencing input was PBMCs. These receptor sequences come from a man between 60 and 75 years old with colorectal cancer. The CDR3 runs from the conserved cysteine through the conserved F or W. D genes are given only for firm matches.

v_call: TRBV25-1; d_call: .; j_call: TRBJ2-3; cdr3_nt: TGTGCCAGCAGCCCTTCCGGGATCCTCGGCACAGATACGCAGTATTTT; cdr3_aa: CASSPSGILGTDTQYF
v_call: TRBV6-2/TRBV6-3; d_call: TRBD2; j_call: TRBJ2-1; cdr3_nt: TGTGCCAGCAGTTACCAGGGACTAGCGGACCTTAGGGGGAATGAGCAGTTCTTC; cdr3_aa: CASSYQGLADLRGNEQFF
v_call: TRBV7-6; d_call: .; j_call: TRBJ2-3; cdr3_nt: TGTGCCAGCAGCTTAAGGCTAGCAGATACGCAGTATTTT; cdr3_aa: CASSLRLADTQYF
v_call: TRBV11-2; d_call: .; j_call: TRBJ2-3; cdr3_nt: TGTGCCAGCAGCTTTAGACCGACAGATACGCAGTATTTT; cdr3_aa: CASSFRPTDTQYF
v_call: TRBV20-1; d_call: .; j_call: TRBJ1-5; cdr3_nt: TGCAGTGCTAGAGGTTATCAGCCCCAGCATTTT; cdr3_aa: CSARGYQPQHF
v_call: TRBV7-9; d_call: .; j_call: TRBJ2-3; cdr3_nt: TGTGCCAGCAGCTTAGCGCTTCGACCGGCTAACACAGATACGCAGTATTTT; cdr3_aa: CASSLALRPANTDTQYF
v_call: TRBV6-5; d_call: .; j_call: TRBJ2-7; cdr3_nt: TGTGCCAGCAGTACTCGGGACCAAGCCTACGAGCAGTACTTC; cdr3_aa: CASSTRDQAYEQYF
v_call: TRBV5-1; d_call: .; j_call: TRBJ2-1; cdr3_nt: TGCGCCAGCAGCTTGGCAGTCGGACTCAATGAGCAGTTCTTC; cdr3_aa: CASSLAVGLNEQFF
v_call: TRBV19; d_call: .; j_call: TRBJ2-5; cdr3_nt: TGTGCCAGTAGTAGAAACCCCCGAGGAGAGACCCAGTACTTC; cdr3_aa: CASSRNPRGETQYF
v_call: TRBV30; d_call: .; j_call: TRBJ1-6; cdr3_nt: TGTGCCTGGAGGGAGACACCCCTCCACTTT; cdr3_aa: CAWRETPLHF
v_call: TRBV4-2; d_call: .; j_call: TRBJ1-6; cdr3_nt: TGTGCCAGCAGCCAAGATACTAGCTCCTATAATTCACCCCTCCACTTT; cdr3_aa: CASSQDTSSYNSPLHF
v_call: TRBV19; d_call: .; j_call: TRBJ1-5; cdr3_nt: TGTGCCAGTACGCGACAGACCTTTATGAGCAATCAGCCCCAGCATTTT; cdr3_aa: CASTRQTFMSNQPQHF
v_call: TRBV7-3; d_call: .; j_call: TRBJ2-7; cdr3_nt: TGTGCCAGCAGCTTAAATTTTGGTTTGACCCACTCCTACGAGCAGTACTTC; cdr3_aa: CASSLNFGLTHSYEQYF